The subject of this entry is one TCR beta chain. Original data processing: Researchers report that nucleated cell counts were estimated from reference gene primer amplification. Generated by immunoSEQ multiplex PCR, the TCRdb table keeps only in-frame clones and is missing some. The V and J calls and the clone size are those of that table, but D and trimming were determined from the DNA. The sample consists of about 60,000 clones, roughly two thirds of them appearing once. Trimming took off 3 bases at V and 0 bases at J, with 12 bases between the two ends. From germline, CDR1 is SGHVS and CDR2 FQNEAQ. The CDR3 contains 16 residues. The data were taken from a study of blood T cell repertoires in COVID-19. Overall study context: Sites across the United States, Italy and Spain contributed samples from acute and convalescent COVID-19. PBMCs, B-cell-depleted T cells, or T cells provided the cDNA or gDNA that made up the material.

The TCR sequence derives from a woman between 65 and 79 years old with COVID-19, enrolled during active disease. The sequenced sample consisted of peripheral blood. The rearrangement uses TRBV7-8 and TRBJ1-3; a weak D match, TRBD1 (6 bases). The chain's CDR3 is CASSFWTDRSGNTIYF. The DNA of the CDR3 is TGTGCCAGCAGCTTCTGGACAGACCGCTCTGGAAACACCATATATTTT.